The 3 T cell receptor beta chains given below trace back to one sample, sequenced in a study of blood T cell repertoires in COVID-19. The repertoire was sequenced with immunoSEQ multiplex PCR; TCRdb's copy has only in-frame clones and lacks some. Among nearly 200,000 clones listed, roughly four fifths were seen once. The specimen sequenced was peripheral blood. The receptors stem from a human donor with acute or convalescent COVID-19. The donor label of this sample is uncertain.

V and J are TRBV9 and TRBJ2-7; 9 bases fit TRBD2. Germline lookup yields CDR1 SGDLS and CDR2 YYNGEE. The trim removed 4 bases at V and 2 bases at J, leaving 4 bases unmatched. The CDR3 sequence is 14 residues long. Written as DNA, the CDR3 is TGTGCCAGCAGCCGACTAGCGGTAGCCTACGAGCAGTACTTC. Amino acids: CASSRLAVAYEQYF.

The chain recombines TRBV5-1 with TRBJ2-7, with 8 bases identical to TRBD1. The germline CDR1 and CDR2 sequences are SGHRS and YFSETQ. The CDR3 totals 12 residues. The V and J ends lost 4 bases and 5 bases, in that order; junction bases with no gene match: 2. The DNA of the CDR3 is TGCGCCAGCAGCCCAGGGGGCGACGAGCAGTACTTC. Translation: CASSPGGDEQYF. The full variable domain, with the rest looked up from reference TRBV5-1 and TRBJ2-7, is KAGVTQTPRYLIKTRGQQVTLSCSPISGHRSVSWYQQTPGQGLQFLFEYFSETQRNKGNFPGRFSGRQFSNSRSEMNVSTLELGDSALYLCASSPGGDEQYFGPGTRLTVT.

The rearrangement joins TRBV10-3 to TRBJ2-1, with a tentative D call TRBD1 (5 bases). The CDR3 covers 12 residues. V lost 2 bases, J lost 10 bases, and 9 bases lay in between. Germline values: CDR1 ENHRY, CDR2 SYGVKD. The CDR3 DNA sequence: TGTGCCATCAGTGAGGGGGCAGGCGAGCAGTTCTTC. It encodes CAISEGAGEQFF.